This TCR beta chain was documented in a study of blood T cells in healthy people across ages. A sample-barcoded 5' primer and a J-beta primer mix were used in a second PCR of about 7 to 12 cycles. TCRdb re-called the 5' RACE reads through MiXCR, storing one row per CDR3 protein. The data hold roughly 410,000 distinct CDR3 sequences, with 45% to 65% observed a single time. Material: blood. The sequence came from a man between 60 and 75 years old in good health.

DNA for the CDR3: TGTGCCATCAGTGAGTCTCAATGTGAGCAGTTCTTC. Translated, it gives CAISESQCEQFF. The chain couples TRBV10-3 to TRBJ2-1; D not resolved. Trimming stripped 0 bases from V and 9 bases from J, with 6 bases between. This CDR3 contains 12 residues. Germline loops: CDR1 ENHRY, CDR2 SYGVKD.